These T cell receptor beta chains were read from a single sample in a study of blood T cell repertoires in COVID-19. The repertoire was sequenced with immunoSEQ multiplex PCR; TCRdb's copy has only in-frame clones and lacks some. The sample consists of approximately 120,000 clones, under 90% of them appearing once. The specimen sequenced was peripheral blood. All receptors come from a woman aged 45-60 years with acute or convalescent COVID-19. Each CDR3 is given with its conserved first and last residue. A D gene is named only where the DNA matches it firmly. Clone size is not always given. Where it is, it says once, few, many or a class for expanded clones.

>TRBV6-5|-|-|TRBJ1-1
TGTGCCAGCAGCGGACAGCCGAACACTGAAGCTTTCTTT
CASSGQPNTEAFF
>TRBV5-4|-|-|TRBJ2-2
TGTGCCACCCGACTCCTCGAGACCGGGGAGCTGTTTTTT
CATRLLETGELFF
>TRBV6-5|-|-|TRBJ1-1
TGTGCCAGCAGTTACTCTTATTCCAGTGACACTGAAGCTTTCTTT
CASSYSYSSDTEAFF
>TRBV5-1|-|-|TRBJ2-3
TGCGCCAGCAGCTTGGTTCCTAACACAGATACGCAGTATTTT
CASSLVPNTDTQYF
>TRBV27|TRBD2|-|TRBJ2-1
TGTGCCAGCAGTTTAATGGGAGGGAACGAGCAGTTCTTC
CASSLMGGNEQFF
>TRBV30|-|-|TRBJ1-1
TGTGCCTGGAGTGTACAGGTGGGTGAAGCTTTCTTT
CAWSVQVGEAFF
>TRBV3-1/TRBV3-2|-|-|TRBJ2-3
TGTGCCAGCAGCCAGCTGGACACGAGGACAGATACGCAGTATTTT
CASSQLDTRTDTQYF
>TRBV2|TRBD1|-|TRBJ1-1
TGTGCCAGCAGCCCTTGGGGACAGGGGAACACTGAAGCTTTCTTT
CASSPWGQGNTEAFF
>TRBV29-1|TRBD2|-|TRBJ2-3
TGCAGCGTTGTAGCGGGGGGCACAGATACGCAGTATTTT
CSVVAGGTDTQYF
>TRBV21-1|-|-|TRBJ1-1
TGTGCCAGCAGCAAAGCAGTTGGCGGGACAGGGGGCACTGAAGCTTTCTTT
CASSKAVGGTGGTEAFF
>TRBV19|TRBD1|once|TRBJ2-3
TGTGCCAGTAGTTTTAGGGGGCCCGCGCTGGGCACAGATACGCAGTATTTT
CASSFRGPALGTDTQYF
>TRBV6-6|TRBD1|-|TRBJ1-1
TGTGCCAGCAGTCGCCCAGGGGGGACTGAAGCTTTCTTT
CASSRPGGTEAFF
>TRBV7-3|TRBD1|-|TRBJ2-2
TGTGCCAGCAGCCCTAGGACAGGGAACGGGGAGCTGTTTTTT
CASSPRTGNGELFF
>TRBV20-1|-|once|TRBJ1-1
TGCAGTGCTAGTGAAGGGACAGAAGCTTTCTTT
CSASEGTEAFF
>TRBV6-5|-|-|TRBJ1-3
TGTGCCAGCACGTCAAGAGGGGGTGGAAACACCATATATTTT
CASTSRGGGNTIYF
>TRBV3-1/TRBV3-2|TRBD2|-|TRBJ2-3
TGTGCCAGCAGCCCGAGCGGGGGGGCGAATACGCAGTATTTT
CASSPSGGANTQYF
>TRBV5-1|-|-|TRBJ1-1
TGCGCCAGCAGCATAACGACAGGTTCGACTGAAGCTTTCTTT
CASSITTGSTEAFF
>TRBV19|-|-|TRBJ2-6
TGTGCCAGTAGTACCCCAGGGTCCGGGGCCAACGTCCTGACTTTC
CASSTPGSGANVLTF
>TRBV4-2|-|-|TRBJ1-2
TGTGCCAGCAGCCAAGATCCAGGGTCTAACTATGGCTACACCTTC
CASSQDPGSNYGYTF
>TRBV7-7|TRBD2|-|TRBJ2-2
TGTGCTAGCAGCTTTGCGGGGGGGCTGGCCGGGGAGCTGTTTTTT
CASSFAGGLAGELFF
>TRBV10-3|TRBD1|-|TRBJ1-1
TGTGCCATTGCACCGGGACAGGGGTATGAAGCTTTCTTT
CAIAPGQGYEAFF
>TRBV19|-|-|TRBJ1-6
TGTGCCAGTAGTCGGGACATTGGCCCCTCACCCCTCCACTTT
CASSRDIGPSPLHF
>TRBV3-1/TRBV3-2|-|-|TRBJ1-5
TGTGCCAGCAGCCAAGGGCATAGCAATCAGCCCCAGCATTTT
CASSQGHSNQPQHF
>TRBV28|-|-|TRBJ2-6
TGTGCCAGCAACTCTCCGACAGGACGCTCTGGGGCCAACGTCCTGACTTTC
CASNSPTGRSGANVLTF
>TRBV28|-|-|TRBJ1-2
TGTGCCAGCCGTTCAGGCAACTATGGCTACACCTTC
CASRSGNYGYTF
>TRBV7-3|-|few|TRBJ1-1
TGTGCCAGCAGCCTCAGGAGGGGCACTGAAGCTTTCTTT
CASSLRRGTEAFF
>TRBV5-1|-|-|TRBJ1-3
TGCGCCAGCAGCCCCGGTGGCTGGGGAGTCTCTGGAAACACCATATATTTT
CASSPGGWGVSGNTIYF
>TRBV5-1|TRBD1|-|TRBJ1-2
TGCGCCAGCAGCCTAGGACAGGGGGGCTACACCTTC
CASSLGQGGYTF
>TRBV5-1|-|-|TRBJ1-1
TGCGCCAGCAGCTCAGGGGCTACGGGGAACACTGAAGCTTTCTTT
CASSSGATGNTEAFF